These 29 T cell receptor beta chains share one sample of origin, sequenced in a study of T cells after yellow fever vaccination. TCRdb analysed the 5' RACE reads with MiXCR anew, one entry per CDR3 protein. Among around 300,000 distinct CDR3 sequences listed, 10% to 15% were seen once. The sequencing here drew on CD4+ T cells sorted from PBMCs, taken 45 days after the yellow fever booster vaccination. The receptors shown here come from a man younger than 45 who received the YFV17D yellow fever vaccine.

The chain's CDR3 is CAISEWVNGYTF. The CDR3 region has the DNA TGTGCCATCAGTGAGTGGGTTAATGGCTACACCTTC. V is TRBV10-3 and J is TRBJ1-2; D is unclear. Germline V gene lookup returns CDR1 ENHRY and CDR2 SYGVKD. This CDR3 has 12 amino acids. V was trimmed by 1 base and J by 6 bases, leaving 6 bases between them.

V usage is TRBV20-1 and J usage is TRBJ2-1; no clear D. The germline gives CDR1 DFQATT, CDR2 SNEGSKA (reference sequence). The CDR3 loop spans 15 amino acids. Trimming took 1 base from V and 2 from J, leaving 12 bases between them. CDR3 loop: CSARALSDPYNEQFF. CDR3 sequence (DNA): TGCAGTGCTAGAGCCTTGAGCGACCCCTACAATGAGCAGTTCTTC.

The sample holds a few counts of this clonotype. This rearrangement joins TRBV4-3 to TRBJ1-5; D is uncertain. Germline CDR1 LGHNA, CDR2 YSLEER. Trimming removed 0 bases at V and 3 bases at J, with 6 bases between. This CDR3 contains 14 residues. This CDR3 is CASSQEGYNQPQHF. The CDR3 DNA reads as TGCGCCAGCAGCCAAGAGGGATACAATCAGCCCCAGCATTTT.

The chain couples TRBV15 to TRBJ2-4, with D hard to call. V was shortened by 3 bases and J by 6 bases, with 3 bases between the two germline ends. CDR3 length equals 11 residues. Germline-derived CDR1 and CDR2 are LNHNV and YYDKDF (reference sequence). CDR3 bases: TGTGCCACCAGCAGGGCAAACATTCAGTACTTC. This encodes CATSRANIQYF.

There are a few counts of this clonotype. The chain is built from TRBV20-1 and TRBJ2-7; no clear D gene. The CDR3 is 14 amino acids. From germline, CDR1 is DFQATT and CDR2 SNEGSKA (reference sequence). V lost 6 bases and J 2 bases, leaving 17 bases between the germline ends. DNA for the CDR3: TGCAGTGCCCAGACAAGGGCCAGGCCCTACGAGCAGTACTTC. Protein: CSAQTRARPYEQYF.

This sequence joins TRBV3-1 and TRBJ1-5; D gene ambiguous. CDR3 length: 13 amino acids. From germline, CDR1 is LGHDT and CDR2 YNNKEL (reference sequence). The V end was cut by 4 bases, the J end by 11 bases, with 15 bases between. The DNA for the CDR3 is TGTGCCAGCAGCCCGGGTGGTCCCGAGGCCCAGCATTTT. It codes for CASSPGGPEAQHF. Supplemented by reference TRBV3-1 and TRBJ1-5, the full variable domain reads DTAVSQTPKYLVTQMGNDKSIKCEQNLGHDTMYWYKQDSKKFLKIMFSYNNKELIINETVPNRFSPKSPDKAHLNLHINSLELGDSAVYFCASSPGGPEAQHFGDGTRLSIL.

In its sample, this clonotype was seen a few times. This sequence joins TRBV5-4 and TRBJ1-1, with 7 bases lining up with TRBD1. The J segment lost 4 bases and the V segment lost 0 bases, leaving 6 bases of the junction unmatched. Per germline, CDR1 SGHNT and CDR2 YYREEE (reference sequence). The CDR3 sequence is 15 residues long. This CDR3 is CASSLVRQGSTEAFF. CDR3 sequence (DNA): TGTGCCAGCAGCTTGGTAAGACAGGGCAGCACTGAAGCTTTCTTT.

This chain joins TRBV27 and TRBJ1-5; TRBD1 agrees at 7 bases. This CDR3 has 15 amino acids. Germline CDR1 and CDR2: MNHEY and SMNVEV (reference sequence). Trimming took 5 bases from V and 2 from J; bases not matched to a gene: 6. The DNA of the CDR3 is TGTGCCAGCAGTCCCCGGGACAGACGCAATCAGCCCCAGCATTTT. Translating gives CASSPRDRRNQPQHF.

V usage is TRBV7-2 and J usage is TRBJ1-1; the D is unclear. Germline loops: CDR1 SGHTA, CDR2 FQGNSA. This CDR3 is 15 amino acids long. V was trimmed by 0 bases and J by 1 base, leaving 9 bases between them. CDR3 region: CASSLAGSGNTEAFF. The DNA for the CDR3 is TGTGCCAGCAGCTTAGCGGGCAGTGGGAACACTGAAGCTTTCTTT.

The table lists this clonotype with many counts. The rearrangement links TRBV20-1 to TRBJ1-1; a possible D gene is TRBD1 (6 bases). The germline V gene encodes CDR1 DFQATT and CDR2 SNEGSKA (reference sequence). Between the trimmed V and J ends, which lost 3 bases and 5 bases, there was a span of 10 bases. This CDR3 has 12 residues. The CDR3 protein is CSARTGYTEAFF. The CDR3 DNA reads TGCAGTGCTAGGACAGGTTATACTGAAGCTTTCTTT.

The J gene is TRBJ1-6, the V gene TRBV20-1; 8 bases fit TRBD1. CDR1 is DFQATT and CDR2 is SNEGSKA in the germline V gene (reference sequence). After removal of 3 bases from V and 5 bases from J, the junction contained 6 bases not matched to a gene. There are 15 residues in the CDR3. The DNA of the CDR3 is TGCAGTGCTAGGGAGCCAGGGGGCGATAATTCACCCCTCCACTTT. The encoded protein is CSAREPGGDNSPLHF.

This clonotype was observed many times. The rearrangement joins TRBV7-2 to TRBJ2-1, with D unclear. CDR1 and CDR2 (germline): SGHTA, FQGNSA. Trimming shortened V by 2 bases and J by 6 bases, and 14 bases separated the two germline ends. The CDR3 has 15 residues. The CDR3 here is CASSLSRGLGNEQFF. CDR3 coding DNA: TGTGCCAGCAGCTTAAGCCGAGGATTAGGCAATGAGCAGTTCTTC.

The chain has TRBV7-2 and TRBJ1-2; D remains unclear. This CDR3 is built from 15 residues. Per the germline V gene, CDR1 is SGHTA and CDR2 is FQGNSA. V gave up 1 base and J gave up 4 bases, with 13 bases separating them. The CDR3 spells CASSLGEAGFYGYTF. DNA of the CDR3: TGTGCCAGCAGCTTAGGGGAGGCGGGGTTCTATGGCTACACCTTC.

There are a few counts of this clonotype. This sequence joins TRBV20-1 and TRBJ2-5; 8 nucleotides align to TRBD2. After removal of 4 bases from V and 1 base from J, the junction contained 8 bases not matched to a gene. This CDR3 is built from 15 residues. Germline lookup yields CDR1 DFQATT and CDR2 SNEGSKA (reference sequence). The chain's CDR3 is CSAKRASGPQETQYF. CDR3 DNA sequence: TGCAGTGCTAAAAGGGCTAGCGGGCCCCAAGAGACCCAGTACTTC.

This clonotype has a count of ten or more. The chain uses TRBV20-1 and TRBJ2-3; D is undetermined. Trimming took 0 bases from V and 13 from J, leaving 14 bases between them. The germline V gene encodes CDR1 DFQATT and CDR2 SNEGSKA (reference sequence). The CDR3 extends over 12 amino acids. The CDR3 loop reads CSARDPGLPEYF. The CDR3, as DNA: TGCAGTGCTAGAGATCCGGGCCTCCCGGAGTATTTT.

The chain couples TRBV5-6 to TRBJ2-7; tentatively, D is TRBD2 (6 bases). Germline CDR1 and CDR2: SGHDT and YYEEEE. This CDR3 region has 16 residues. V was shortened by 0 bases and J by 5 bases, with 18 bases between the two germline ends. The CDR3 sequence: CASSLGHPGERDEQYF. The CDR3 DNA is TGTGCCAGCAGCTTGGGTCATCCGGGGGAAAGAGACGAGCAGTACTTC.

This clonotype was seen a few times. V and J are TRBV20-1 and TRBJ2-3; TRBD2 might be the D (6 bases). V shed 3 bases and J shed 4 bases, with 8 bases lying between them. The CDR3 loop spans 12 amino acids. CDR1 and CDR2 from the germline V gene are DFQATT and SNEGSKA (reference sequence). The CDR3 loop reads CSASGSADTQYF. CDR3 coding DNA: TGCAGTGCTAGCGGGAGTGCAGATACGCAGTATTTT.

The CDR3 reads CSVGGYREPYNEQFF. The CDR3 nucleotides are TGCAGCGTTGGGGGGTATAGGGAGCCTTACAATGAGCAGTTCTTC. This chain connects TRBV29-1 to TRBJ2-1, with D tentatively TRBD1 or TRBD2 (5 bases each). CDR3 size: 15 residues. Trimming left V 4 bases short and J 4 bases short, with 17 bases between. Germline V gives CDR1 SQVTM, CDR2 ANQGSEA.

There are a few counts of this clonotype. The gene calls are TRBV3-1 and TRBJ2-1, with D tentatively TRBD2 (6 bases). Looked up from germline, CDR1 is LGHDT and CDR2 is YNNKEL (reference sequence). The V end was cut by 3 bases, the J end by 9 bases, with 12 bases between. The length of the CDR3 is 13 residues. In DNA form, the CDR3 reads TGTGCCAGCAGCCACGGGACTCAGCGTGAGCAGTTCTTC. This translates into CASSHGTQREQFF.

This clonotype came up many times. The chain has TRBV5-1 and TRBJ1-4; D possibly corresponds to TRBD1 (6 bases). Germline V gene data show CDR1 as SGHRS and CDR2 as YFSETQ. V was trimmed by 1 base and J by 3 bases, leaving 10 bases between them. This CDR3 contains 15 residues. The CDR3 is CASSLQGIANEKLFF. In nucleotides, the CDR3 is TGCGCCAGCAGCTTGCAGGGGATAGCTAATGAAAAACTGTTTTTT.

CDR3 DNA: TGCAGTGCTAGAGGAATACAGGGGTTGAGTGGCTACACCTTC. This encodes CSARGIQGLSGYTF. This sequence joins TRBV20-1 and TRBJ1-2; 7 bases fit TRBD1. The CDR3 is 14 residues long. The germline V gene encodes CDR1 DFQATT and CDR2 SNEGSKA (reference sequence). The V segment lost 1 base and the J segment 7 bases; nucleotides outside the gene matches: 9.

The CDR3 sequence is CASSVSGNYNEQFF. DNA for the CDR3: TGTGCCAGCAGTGTTAGCGGAAACTACAATGAGCAGTTCTTC. The gene calls are TRBV27 and TRBJ2-1; D might be TRBD2 (6 bases). CDR3 length: 14 residues. The V end lost 5 bases, the J end lost 3 bases, and 11 bases lay between the germline ends. Germline CDR1 MNHEY, CDR2 SMNVEV (reference sequence).

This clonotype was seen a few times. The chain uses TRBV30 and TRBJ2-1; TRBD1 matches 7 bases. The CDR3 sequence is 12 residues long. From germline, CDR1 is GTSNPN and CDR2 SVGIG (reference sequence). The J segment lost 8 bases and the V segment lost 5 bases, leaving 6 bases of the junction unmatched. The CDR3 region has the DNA TGTGCCTGGGGACTGACAGGGTATGAGCAGTTCTTC. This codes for CAWGLTGYEQFF.

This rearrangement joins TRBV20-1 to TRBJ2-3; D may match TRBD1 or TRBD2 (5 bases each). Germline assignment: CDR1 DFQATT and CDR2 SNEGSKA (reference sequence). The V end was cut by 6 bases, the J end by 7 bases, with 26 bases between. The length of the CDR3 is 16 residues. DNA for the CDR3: TGCAGTGCCTCATACGGGGCCCAGCTCATCGGCAATACGCAGTATTTT. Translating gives CSASYGAQLIGNTQYF.

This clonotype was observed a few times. The CDR3: CASSRPLAQSTDTQYF. In nucleotides, the CDR3 is TGTGCCAGCAGCCGCCCCCTAGCGCAGAGCACAGATACGCAGTATTTT. V usage is TRBV6-5 and J usage is TRBJ2-3; D possibly corresponds to TRBD2 (6 bases). Germline CDR1 MNHEY, CDR2 SVGAGI. V lost 6 bases to trimming and J lost 0 bases, with 16 bases between them. CDR3 length: 16 amino acids.

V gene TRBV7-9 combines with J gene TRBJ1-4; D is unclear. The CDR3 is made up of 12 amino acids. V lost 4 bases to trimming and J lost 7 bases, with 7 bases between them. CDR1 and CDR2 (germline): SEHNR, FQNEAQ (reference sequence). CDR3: CASSSRVEKLFF. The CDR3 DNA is TGTGCCAGCAGCTCGCGAGTTGAAAAACTGTTTTTT. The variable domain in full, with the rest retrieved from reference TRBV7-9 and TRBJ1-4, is DTGVSQNPRHKITKRGQNVTFRCDPISEHNRLYWYRQTLGQGPEFLTYFQNEAQLEKSRLLSDRFSAERPKGSFSTLEIQRTEQGDSAMYLCASSSRVEKLFFGSGTQLSVL.

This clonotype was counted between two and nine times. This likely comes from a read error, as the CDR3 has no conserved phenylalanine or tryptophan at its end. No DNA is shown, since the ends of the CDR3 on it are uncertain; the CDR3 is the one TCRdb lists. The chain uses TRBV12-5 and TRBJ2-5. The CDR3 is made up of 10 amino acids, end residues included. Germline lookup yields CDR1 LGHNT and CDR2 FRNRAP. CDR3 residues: CASGLDPGVG.

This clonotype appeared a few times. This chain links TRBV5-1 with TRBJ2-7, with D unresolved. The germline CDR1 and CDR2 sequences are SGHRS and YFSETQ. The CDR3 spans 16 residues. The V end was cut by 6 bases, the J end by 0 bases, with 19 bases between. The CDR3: CASKSKDPGNSYEQYF. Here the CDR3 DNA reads TGCGCCAGCAAAAGTAAGGATCCTGGCAACTCCTACGAGCAGTACTTC.

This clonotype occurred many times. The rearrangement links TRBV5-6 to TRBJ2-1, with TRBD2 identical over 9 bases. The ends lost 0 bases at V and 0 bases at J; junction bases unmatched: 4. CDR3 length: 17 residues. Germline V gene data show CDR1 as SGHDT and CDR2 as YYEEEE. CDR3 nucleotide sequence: TGTGCCAGCAGCTTGGCGCCTAGCGGGATCTCCTACAATGAGCAGTTCTTC. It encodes CASSLAPSGISYNEQFF.